These 16 T cell receptor beta chains originate from one sample sequenced in a study of T-cell memory formation after mild COVID-19. In TCRdb, the 5' RACE reads were re-called with MiXCR into one record per CDR3 protein. The repertoire includes 150,000 to 200,000 distinct CDR3 sequences, approximately 14% of them detected once, and less than 15% sits in the top ten. Sequencing input: PBMCs or a T cell subset sorted from them (not recorded which). The receptors shown here come from an adult woman who had mild COVID-19 (a few samples of this study predate the infection). Cell type and time point are not known.

A few counts support this clonotype. CDR3 region: CASTLRQGQGDTQYF. The CDR3 DNA reads as TGTGCCAGCACCCTACGACAGGGACAGGGAGATACGCAGTATTTT. V usage is TRBV12-3 or TRBV12-4 and J usage is TRBJ2-3; 9 bases map to TRBD1. V dropped 7 bases and J dropped 5; count of bases not matched to a gene: 10. The CDR3 consists of 15 residues.

Only a few counts were recorded for this clonotype. The J gene is TRBJ2-3, the V gene TRBV9; the D gene is possibly TRBD2 (6 bases). Germline V CDR1 and CDR2: SGDLS, YYNGEE. Trimming removed 4 bases at V and 4 bases at J, with 19 bases between. The CDR3 runs 16 residues. CDR3 region: CASSPRLDGPPDTQYF. Written as DNA, the CDR3 is TGTGCCAGCAGCCCCCGACTAGACGGGCCTCCAGATACGCAGTATTTT.

This clonotype occurred a few times. The chain combines TRBV5-1 with TRBJ2-5, with 14 bases that match TRBD2. The germline gives CDR1 SGHRS, CDR2 YFSETQ. The CDR3 is made up of 16 amino acids. V lost 4 bases and J lost 3; bases outside the gene matches: 5. The CDR3 nucleotides are TGCGCCAGCAGCCAGACGGGACTAGCGGGGGAAGAGACCCAGTACTTC. As protein: CASSQTGLAGEETQYF.

This clonotype was seen a few times. V and J are TRBV12-3 or TRBV12-4 and TRBJ1-1, with 10 bases fitting TRBD1. This CDR3 is built from 16 residues. Germline trimming cut 7 bases from V and 1 base from J; bases unmatched to any gene: 9. The CDR3 is CASNSDRGLANTEAFF. CDR3 bases: TGTGCCAGCAATTCCGACAGGGGGCTAGCGAACACTGAAGCTTTCTTT.

This clonotype has a handful of counts. This chain links TRBV12-3 or TRBV12-4 with TRBJ2-1; 11 bases line up with TRBD2. Trimming cost V 6 bases and J 7 bases; bases outside gene matches: 11. The CDR3 covers 16 residues. The CDR3 DNA follows: TGTGCCAGCAGGAGGCCCCTTTTAGCGGGAGGGAATGAGCAGTTCTTC. This gives the protein CASRRPLLAGGNEQFF.

This clonotype was seen more than once but under ten times. The gene calls are TRBV7-6 and TRBJ1-2, with 10 bases fitting TRBD1. Trimming cost V 1 base and J 8 bases; bases outside gene matches: 4. This CDR3 spans 14 amino acids. Germline CDR1 is SGHVS and CDR2 is FNYEAQ. CDR3 DNA sequence: TGTGCCAGCAGCTTAGAAGACAGGGGGCGAGGCTACACCTTC. This sequence encodes CASSLEDRGRGYTF. The full variable domain, completed using reference TRBV7-6 and TRBJ1-2, is GAGVSQSPRYKVTKRGQDVALRCDPISGHVSLYWYRQALGQGPEFLTYFNYEAQQDKSGLPNDRFSAERPEGSISTLTIQRTEQRDSAMYRCASSLEDRGRGYTFGSGTRLTVV.

This clonotype came up a few times. The V gene is TRBV29-1, the J gene TRBJ1-1, with a possible D match to TRBD1 (6 bases). Trimming removed 7 bases from V and 3 bases from J, with 18 bases in between. The germline V gene encodes CDR1 SQVTM and CDR2 ANQGSEA. The CDR3 is made up of 14 amino acids. The CDR3 DNA sequence: TGCAGCGGCACTCGGGGGGCGTCGGACACTGAAGCTTTCTTT. Translated: CSGTRGASDTEAFF. Using reference TRBV29-1 and TRBJ1-1 for the parts outside the CDR3, the full variable domain is SAVISQKPSRDICQRGTSLTIQCQVDSQVTMMFWYRQQPGQSLTLIATANQGSEATYESGFVIDKFPISRPNLTFSTLTVSNMSPEDSSIYLCSGTRGASDTEAFFGQGTRLTVV.

This chain joins TRBV4-3 and TRBJ2-2, with D unresolved. The V end was cut by 0 bases, the J end by 6 bases, with 5 bases between. The CDR3 contains 13 residues. The germline V gene encodes CDR1 LGHNA and CDR2 YSLEER. CDR3 bases: TGCGCCAGCAGCCAAGATTGGGCCGGGGAGCTGTTTTTT. Translation gives CASSQDWAGELFF.

In its sample, this clonotype was seen a few times. As DNA, the CDR3 is TGTGCCAGCAGCTCGCCGCGGAGCGGGAGCCTGGAGACCCAGTACTTC. It codes for CASSSPRSGSLETQYF. The V call is TRBV7-9, the J call TRBJ2-5; 8 bases map to TRBD2. The CDR3 runs to 16 residues. V gave up 4 bases and J gave up 5 bases; unmatched junction bases: 12. Germline CDR1 SEHNR, CDR2 FQNEAQ (reference sequence).

This rearrangement joins TRBV29-1 to TRBJ2-1, with 7 positions matching TRBD1. The CDR3 has 14 amino acids. Germline assignment: CDR1 SQVTM and CDR2 ANQGSEA. V lost 1 base to trimming and J lost 6 bases; unmatched junction nucleotides: 6. The CDR3 protein is CSVEARGGFNEQFF. Written as DNA, the CDR3 is TGCAGCGTTGAAGCCCGAGGGGGCTTCAATGAGCAGTTCTTC.

CDR3 amino acids: CASGGYLDNEKLFF. CDR3 bases: TGTGCCAGCGGGGGATATCTTGATAATGAAAAACTGTTTTTT. The J gene is TRBJ1-4, the V gene TRBV11-3, with a tentative D call TRBD1 (5 bases). V shed 8 bases and J shed 4 bases, with 14 bases lying between them. Looked up from germline, CDR1 is SGHNT and CDR2 is YENEEA. This CDR3 has 14 residues.

The chain is built from TRBV3-1 and TRBJ2-7, with 8 nucleotides matching TRBD2. Trimming removed 1 base from V and 6 bases from J; junction bases left unmatched: 5. There are 14 residues in the CDR3. The germline CDR1 and CDR2 sequences are LGHDT and YNNKEL (reference sequence). Written as DNA, the CDR3 is TGTGCCAGCAGCCAAGTGGTGCTAGCGGGCGAGCAGTACTTC. This translates into CASSQVVLAGEQYF.

This clonotype has ten or more counts. V and J are TRBV12-3 or TRBV12-4 and TRBJ2-5; 7 nucleotides align to TRBD1. The CDR3 runs 14 residues. V lost 5 bases, J lost 5 bases, and 8 bases stayed unmatched. In nucleotides, the CDR3 is TGTGCCAGCAGTCTCTCGGACAGGAGGGAGACCCAGTACTTC. Translated, it gives CASSLSDRRETQYF.

The chain carries TRBV29-1 and TRBJ2-7; D is unresolved. There are 10 residues in the CDR3. CDR1 SQVTM and CDR2 ANQGSEA come from the germline V gene. V was cut by 4 bases and J by 5 bases, with 6 bases left in between. This CDR3 reads CSVGSHEQYF. The CDR3 DNA reads as TGCAGCGTTGGAAGCCACGAGCAGTACTTC.

The sample holds a few counts of this clonotype. The J gene is TRBJ2-5, the V gene TRBV7-9; 9 bases line up with TRBD1. The germline gives CDR1 SEHNR, CDR2 FQNEAQ (reference sequence). The CDR3 is made up of 13 amino acids. J lost 5 bases, V lost 5 bases, and 3 bases had no gene match. In nucleotides, the CDR3 is TGTGCCAGCAGCGGGACAGGGTTCGAGACCCAGTACTTC. It specifies CASSGTGFETQYF.

The CDR3 nucleotides are TGTGCCAGCGGATTCCAGGAGCAGTACTTC. Its translation: CASGFQEQYF. The J gene is TRBJ2-7, the V gene TRBV7-2; the D is unclear. Germline CDR1 SGHTA, CDR2 FQGNSA. Trimming left V 8 bases short and J 7 bases short, with 9 bases between. The CDR3 length is 10 residues.